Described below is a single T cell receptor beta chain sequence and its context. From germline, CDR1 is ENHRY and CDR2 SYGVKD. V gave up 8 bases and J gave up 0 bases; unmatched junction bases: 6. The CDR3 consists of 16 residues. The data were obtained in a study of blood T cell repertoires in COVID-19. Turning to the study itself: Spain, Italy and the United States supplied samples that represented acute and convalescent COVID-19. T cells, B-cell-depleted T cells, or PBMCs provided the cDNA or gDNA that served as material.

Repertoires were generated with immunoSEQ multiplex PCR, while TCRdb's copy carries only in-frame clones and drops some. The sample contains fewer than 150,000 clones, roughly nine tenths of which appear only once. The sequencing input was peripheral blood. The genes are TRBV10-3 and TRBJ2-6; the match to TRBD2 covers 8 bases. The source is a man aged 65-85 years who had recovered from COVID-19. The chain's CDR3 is CAIGRGAVSGANVLTF. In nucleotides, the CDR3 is TGTGCCATCGGGCGGGGGGCGGTCTCTGGGGCCAACGTCCTGACTTTC.